Presented here are 12 T cell receptor beta chains from one specimen sequenced in a study of shared clonotypes between healthy human individuals. Profiling relied on immunoSEQ multiplex PCR, and the TCRdb table lists in-frame clones only, not all of them. The sample gives fewer than 850,000 clones, roughly 91% of which show up once; less than 40% is in the top ten. The sample taken for sequencing was memory CD8+ T cells from PBMCs. Subset defined: CD45RO+ cells pooled with CCR7-negative TemRA cells. These receptors all stem from a man younger than 35 in good health. Some clones in this sample may be carry-over from other donors' samples.

The chain carries TRBV7-2 and TRBJ2-4; weak D call: TRBD1 (5 bases). V was clipped by 4 bases and J by 0 bases, with 16 bases between them. Germline V gene data show CDR1 as SGHTA and CDR2 as FQGNSA. The CDR3 is 17 amino acids. CDR3 region: CASSSSSFRAAKNIQYF. The CDR3, as DNA: TGTGCCAGCAGCTCAAGTTCGTTCAGGGCAGCCAAAAACATTCAGTACTTC. Complete variable domain (other parts from reference TRBV7-2 and TRBJ2-4): GAGVSQSPSNKVTEKGKDVELRCDPISGHTALYWYRQSLGQGLEFLIYFQGNSAPDKSGLPSDRFSAERTGGSVSTLTIQRTQQEDSAVYLCASSSSSFRAAKNIQYFGAGTRLSVL.

This chain joins TRBV6-1 and TRBJ2-7; TRBD2 aligns across 9 bases. From germline, CDR1 is MNHNS and CDR2 SASEGT. The CDR3 loop spans 17 amino acids. V lost 3 bases to trimming and J lost 4 bases; unmatched junction nucleotides: 13. The CDR3 DNA is TGTGCCAGCAGTGATCAGATAGGGCGGGAGGGCCTGTACGAGCAGTACTTC. It yields the protein CASSDQIGREGLYEQYF.

The V call is TRBV13, the J call TRBJ2-3; the D is unclear. CDR1 is PRHDT and CDR2 is FYEKMQ in the germline V gene (reference sequence). This CDR3 region has 11 residues. Trimming removed 5 bases at V and 6 bases at J, with 6 bases between. This CDR3 is CASSPRDTQYF. The CDR3, as DNA: TGTGCCAGCAGCCCCCGGGATACGCAGTATTTT.

V and J are TRBV5-6 and TRBJ2-5; 9 bases fit TRBD2. Germline V gene lookup returns CDR1 SGHDT and CDR2 YYEEEE. This CDR3 comprises 17 residues. The J segment lost 5 bases and the V segment lost 0 bases, leaving 11 bases of the junction unmatched. CDR3 bases: TGTGCCAGCAGCTTGGCCAATTTGGGACTAGCTATGGAGACCCAGTACTTC. Residues: CASSLANLGLAMETQYF.

The gene calls are TRBV7-9 and TRBJ2-2; D is possibly TRBD1 or TRBD2 (5 bases each). V lost 4 bases and J lost 6, with 21 bases in between. This CDR3 region has 17 residues. Germline lookup yields CDR1 SEHNR and CDR2 FQNEAQ (reference sequence). The CDR3: CASSSGTRAPSPGELFF. CDR3 in DNA: TGTGCCAGCAGCTCGGGGACCCGTGCCCCGTCTCCCGGGGAGCTGTTTTTT.

The V gene is TRBV28, the J gene TRBJ2-3; D not resolved. The ends were cut back, 6 bases at V and 3 bases at J, with 10 bases in the middle. The CDR3 runs 13 residues. The germline CDR1 and CDR2 sequences are MDHEN and SYDVKM. CDR3 nucleotides: TGTGCCAGCAGGGGTAGGGTTACAGATACGCAGTATTTT. The encoded protein is CASRGRVTDTQYF. The variable domain in full, completed from reference TRBV28 and TRBJ2-3, reads DVKVTQSSRYLVKRTGEKVFLECVQDMDHENMFWYRQDPGLGLRLIYFSYDVKMKEKGDIPEGYSVSREKKERFSLILESASTNQTSMYLCASRGRVTDTQYFGPGTRLTVL.

The chain joins TRBV19 to TRBJ2-7; unclear D gene. Trimming pared 3 bases from V and 1 base from J, leaving 7 bases between. The CDR3 has 13 amino acids. The V gene's germline CDR1 is LNHDA and CDR2 SQIVND (reference sequence). As DNA, the CDR3 is TGTGCCAGTAGTATTTGGGGTTCCTACGAGCAGTACTTC. This translates into CASSIWGSYEQYF. The whole variable domain, filled in from reference TRBV19 and TRBJ2-7, reads DGGITQSPKYLFRKEGQNVTLSCEQNLNHDAMYWYRQDPGQGLRLIYYSQIVNDFQKGDIAEGYSVSREKKESFPLTVTSAQKNPTAFYLCASSIWGSYEQYFGPGTRLTVT.

This clone was observed a few times. The sample contains more than one DNA sequence encoding this CDR3. The CDR3: CASSLPGQPQHF. CDR3 sequence (DNA): TGTGCCAGCAGCCTTCCCGGTCAGCCCCAGCATTTT. The chain carries TRBV7-9 and TRBJ1-5; D gene unclear. Germline V gene lookup returns CDR1 SEHNR and CDR2 FQNEAQ (reference sequence). Trimming stripped 5 bases from V and 6 bases from J, with 8 bases between. CDR3 length equals 12 residues.

The rearrangement uses TRBV6-4 and TRBJ2-1; no clear D. V lost 6 bases, J lost 12 bases, and 12 bases lay in between. Germline V gene sequence: CDR1 MRHNA, CDR2 SNTAGT. The CDR3 sequence is 11 residues long. CDR3: CASRGAVGQFF. The DNA of the CDR3 is TGTGCCAGCAGAGGAGCCGTGGGGCAGTTCTTC.

V gene TRBV4-3 combines with J gene TRBJ2-7; 15 bases line up with TRBD2. Germline CDR1 and CDR2: LGHNA and YSLEER. This CDR3 has 19 residues. With V trimmed by 0 bases and J by 3 bases, 9 bases remained unmatched. The CDR3 sequence: CASSQDSWGTSGRNYEQYF. CDR3 nucleotide sequence: TGCGCCAGCAGCCAAGATTCTTGGGGGACTAGCGGGAGGAACTACGAGCAGTACTTC.

The rearrangement uses TRBV27 and TRBJ1-4; no clear D. From germline, CDR1 is MNHEY and CDR2 SMNVEV (reference sequence). V gave up 5 bases and J gave up 3 bases, with 19 bases separating them. The CDR3 sequence is 17 residues long. The CDR3 DNA sequence: TGTGCCAGCAGTCCACTTCTCGGGCGGGCGTCTAATGAAAAACTGTTTTTT. Translation gives CASSPLLGRASNEKLFF.

The rearrangement links TRBV27 to TRBJ1-4, with D hard to call. This CDR3 contains 15 residues. The germline V gene encodes CDR1 MNHEY and CDR2 SMNVEV (reference sequence). V dropped 3 bases and J dropped 2 bases, with 10 bases sitting between them. The CDR3 DNA follows: TGTGCCAGCAGTTTCTTGGGGTTGACTAATGAAAAACTGTTTTTT. Protein: CASSFLGLTNEKLFF.